The T cell receptor beta chain under discussion was sequenced for a study of blood T cell repertoires in COVID-19. About the study: In each case, the material was cDNA or gDNA derived from T cells, B-cell-depleted T cells, or PBMCs.

TCRdb's copy holds only in-frame clones and misses some; the assay was immunoSEQ multiplex PCR. The table shows a few hundred thousand clones, with around 88% occurring only once. Unmatched junction bases numbered 8, after V lost 5 bases and J lost 4 bases. Germline CDR1 and CDR2: SNHLY and FYNNEI. The length of the CDR3 is 15 residues. Source material: peripheral blood. The clonotype originates from a woman aged 50 to 60 with acute or convalescent COVID-19. The genes are TRBV2 and TRBJ1-5, with TRBD1 identical over 7 bases. The CDR3, as DNA: TGTGCCAGCAGTCCCGGCGGCAGGGGGAATCAGCCCCAGCATTTT. This gives the protein CASSPGGRGNQPQHF.